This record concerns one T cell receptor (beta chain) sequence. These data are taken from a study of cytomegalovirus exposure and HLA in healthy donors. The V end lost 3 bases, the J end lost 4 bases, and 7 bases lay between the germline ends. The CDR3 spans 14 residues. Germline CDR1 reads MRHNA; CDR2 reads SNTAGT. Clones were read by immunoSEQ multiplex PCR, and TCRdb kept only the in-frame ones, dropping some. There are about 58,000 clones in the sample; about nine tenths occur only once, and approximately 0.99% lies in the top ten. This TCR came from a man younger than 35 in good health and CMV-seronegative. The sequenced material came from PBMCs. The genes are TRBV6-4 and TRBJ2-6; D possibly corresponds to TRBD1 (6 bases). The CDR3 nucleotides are TGTGCCAGCAGTGAGGGGACAGGGGCCAACGTCCTGACTTTC. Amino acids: CASSEGTGANVLTF.